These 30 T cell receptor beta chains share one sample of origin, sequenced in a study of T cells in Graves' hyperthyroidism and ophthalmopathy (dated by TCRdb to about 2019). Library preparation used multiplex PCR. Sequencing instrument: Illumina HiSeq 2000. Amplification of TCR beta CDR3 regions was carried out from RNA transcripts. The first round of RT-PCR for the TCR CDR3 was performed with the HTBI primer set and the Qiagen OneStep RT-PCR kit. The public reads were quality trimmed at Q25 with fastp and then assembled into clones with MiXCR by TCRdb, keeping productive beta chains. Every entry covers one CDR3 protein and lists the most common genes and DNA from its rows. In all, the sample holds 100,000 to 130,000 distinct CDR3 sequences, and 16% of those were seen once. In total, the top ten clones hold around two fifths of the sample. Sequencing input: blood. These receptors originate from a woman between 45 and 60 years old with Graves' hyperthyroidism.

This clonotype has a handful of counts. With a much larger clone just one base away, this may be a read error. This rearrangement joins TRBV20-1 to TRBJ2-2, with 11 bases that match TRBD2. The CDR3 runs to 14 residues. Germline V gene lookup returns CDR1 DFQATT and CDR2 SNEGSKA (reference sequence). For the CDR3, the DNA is TGCAGCAGTTCTAGCGGGGGGTCCCCCGGGGAGCTGTTTTTT. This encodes CSSSSGGSPGELFF.

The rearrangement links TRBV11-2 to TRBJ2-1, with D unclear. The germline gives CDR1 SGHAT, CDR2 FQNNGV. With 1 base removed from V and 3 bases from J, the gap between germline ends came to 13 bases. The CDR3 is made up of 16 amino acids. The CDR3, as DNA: TGTGCCAGCAGCTTAGGTGCCTCCAACTACTACAATGAGCAGTTCTTC. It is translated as CASSLGASNYYNEQFF.

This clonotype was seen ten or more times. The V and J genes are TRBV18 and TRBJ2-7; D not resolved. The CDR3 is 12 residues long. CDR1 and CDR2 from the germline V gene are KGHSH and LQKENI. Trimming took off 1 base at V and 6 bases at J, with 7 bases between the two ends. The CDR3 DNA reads TGTGCCAGCTCACCACTTTTCGGCGAGCAGTACTTC. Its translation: CASSPLFGEQYF.

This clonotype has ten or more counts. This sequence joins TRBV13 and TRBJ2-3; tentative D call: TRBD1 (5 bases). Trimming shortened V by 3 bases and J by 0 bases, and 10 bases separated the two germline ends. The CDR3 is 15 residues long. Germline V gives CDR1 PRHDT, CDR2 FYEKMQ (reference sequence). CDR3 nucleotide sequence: TGTGCCAGCAGCTTCAGGGCCTCTAGCACAGATACGCAGTATTTT. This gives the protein CASSFRASSTDTQYF.

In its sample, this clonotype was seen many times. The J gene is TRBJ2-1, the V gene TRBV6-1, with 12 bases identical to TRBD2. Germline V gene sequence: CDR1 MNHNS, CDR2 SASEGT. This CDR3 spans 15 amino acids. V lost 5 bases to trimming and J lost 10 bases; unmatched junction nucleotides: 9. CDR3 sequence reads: CASSYTRLAGEEQFF. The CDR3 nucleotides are TGTGCCAGCAGTTATACCCGACTAGCGGGAGAAGAGCAGTTCTTC.

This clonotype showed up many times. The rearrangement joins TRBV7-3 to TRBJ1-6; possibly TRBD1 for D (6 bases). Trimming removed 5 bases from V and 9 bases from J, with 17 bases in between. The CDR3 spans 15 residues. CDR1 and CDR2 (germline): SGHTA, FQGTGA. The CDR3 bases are TGTGCCAGCAGCGCTGAGGGGGGAAATCTTTCACCCCTCCACTTT. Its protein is CASSAEGGNLSPLHF.

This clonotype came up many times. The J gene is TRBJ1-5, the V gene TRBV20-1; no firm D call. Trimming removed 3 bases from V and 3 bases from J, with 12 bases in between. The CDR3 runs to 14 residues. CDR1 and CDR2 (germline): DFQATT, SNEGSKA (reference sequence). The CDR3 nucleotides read TGCAGTGCTAGCTCGGTCCGTGACAATCAGCCCCAGCATTTT. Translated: CSASSVRDNQPQHF.

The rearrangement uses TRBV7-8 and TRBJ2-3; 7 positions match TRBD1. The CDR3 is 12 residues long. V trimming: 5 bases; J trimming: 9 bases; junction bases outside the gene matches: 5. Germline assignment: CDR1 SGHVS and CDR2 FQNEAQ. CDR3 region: CASSLDRLTQYF. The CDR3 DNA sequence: TGTGCCAGCAGCCTGGACAGGCTCACGCAGTATTTT. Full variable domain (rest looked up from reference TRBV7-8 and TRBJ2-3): GAGVSQSPRYKVAKRGQDVALRCDPISGHVSLFWYQQALGQGPEFLTYFQNEAQLDKSGLPSDRFFAERPEGSVSTLKIQRTQQEDSAVYLCASSLDRLTQYFGPGTRLTVL.

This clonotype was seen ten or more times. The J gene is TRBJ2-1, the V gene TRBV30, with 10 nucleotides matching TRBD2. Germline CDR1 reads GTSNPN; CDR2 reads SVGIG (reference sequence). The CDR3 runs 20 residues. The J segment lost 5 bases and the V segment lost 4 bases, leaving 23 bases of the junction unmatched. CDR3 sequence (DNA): TGTGCCTGGATTCCTAGTTGGGCTGGCCCCGCAAGCGGGAGGGACAATGAGCAGTTCTTC. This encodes CAWIPSWAGPASGRDNEQFF.

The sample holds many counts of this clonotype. The CDR3 region is CASSLRWGQFTDTQYF. The CDR3 DNA reads TGTGCCAGCAGCCTGCGTTGGGGACAGTTCACAGATACGCAGTATTTT. The chain is built from TRBV5-5 and TRBJ2-3, with 7 bases lining up with TRBD1. The CDR3 spans 16 residues. The V gene end was trimmed by 4 bases and the J gene end by 2 bases; junction bases not matched to a gene: 10. Per germline, CDR1 SGHKS and CDR2 YYEKEE (reference sequence).

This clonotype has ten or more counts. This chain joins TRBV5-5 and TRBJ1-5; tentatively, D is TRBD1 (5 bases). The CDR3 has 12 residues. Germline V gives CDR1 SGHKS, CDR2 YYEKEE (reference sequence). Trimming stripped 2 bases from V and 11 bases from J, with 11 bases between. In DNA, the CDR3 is TGTGCCAGCAGCTTCGGGGGGAGGGCCCAGCATTTT. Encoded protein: CASSFGGRAQHF.

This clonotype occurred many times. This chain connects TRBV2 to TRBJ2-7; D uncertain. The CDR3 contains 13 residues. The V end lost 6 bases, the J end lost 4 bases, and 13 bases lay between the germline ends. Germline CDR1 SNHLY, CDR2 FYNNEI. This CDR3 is CASSGSPPYEQYV. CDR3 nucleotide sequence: TGTGCCAGCAGCGGGTCCCCCCCGTACGAGCAGTACGTC.

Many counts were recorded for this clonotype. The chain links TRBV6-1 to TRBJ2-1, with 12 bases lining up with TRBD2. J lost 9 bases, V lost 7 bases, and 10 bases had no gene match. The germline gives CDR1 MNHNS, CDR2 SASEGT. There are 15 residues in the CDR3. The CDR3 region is CASIRLAGESGEQFF. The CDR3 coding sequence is TGTGCCAGCATAAGACTAGCGGGAGAATCTGGTGAGCAGTTCTTC.

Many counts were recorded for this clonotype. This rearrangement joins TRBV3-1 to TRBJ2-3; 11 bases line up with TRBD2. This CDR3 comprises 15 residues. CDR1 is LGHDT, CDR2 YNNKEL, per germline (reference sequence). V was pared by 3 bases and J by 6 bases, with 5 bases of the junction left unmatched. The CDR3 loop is CASSQWTSGLDTQYF. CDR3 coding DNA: TGTGCCAGCAGCCAGTGGACTAGCGGGTTGGATACGCAGTATTTT.

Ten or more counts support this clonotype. CDR3 coding DNA: TGCGCCAGCAGTGACCAGCGGGAGGGCACAGATACGCAGTATTTT. It codes for CASSDQREGTDTQYF. This chain joins TRBV10-1 and TRBJ2-3; 9 bases match TRBD2. CDR1 and CDR2 (germline): WNHNN, SYGVQD (reference sequence). Trimming removed 3 bases from V and 1 base from J; junction bases left unmatched: 2. CDR3 length: 15 residues.

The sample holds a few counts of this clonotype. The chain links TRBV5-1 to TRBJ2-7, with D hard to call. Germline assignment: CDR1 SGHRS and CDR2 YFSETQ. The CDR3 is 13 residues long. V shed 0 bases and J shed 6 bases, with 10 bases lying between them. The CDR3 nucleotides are TGCGCCAGCAGCTTGGGGCGATTCGGCGAGCAGTACTTC. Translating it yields CASSLGRFGEQYF. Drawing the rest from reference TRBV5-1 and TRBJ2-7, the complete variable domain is KAGVTQTPRYLIKTRGQQVTLSCSPISGHRSVSWYQQTPGQGLQFLFEYFSETQRNKGNFPGRFSGRQFSNSRSEMNVSTLELGDSALYLCASSLGRFGEQYFGPGTRLTVT.

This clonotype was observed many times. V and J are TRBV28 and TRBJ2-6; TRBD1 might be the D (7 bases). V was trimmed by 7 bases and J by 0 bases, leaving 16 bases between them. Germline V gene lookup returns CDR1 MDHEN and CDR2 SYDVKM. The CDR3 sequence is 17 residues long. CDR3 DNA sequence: TGTGCCAGCACGACGCAGGGGGGTTTCTCTGGGGCCAACGTCCTGACTTTC. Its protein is CASTTQGGFSGANVLTF.

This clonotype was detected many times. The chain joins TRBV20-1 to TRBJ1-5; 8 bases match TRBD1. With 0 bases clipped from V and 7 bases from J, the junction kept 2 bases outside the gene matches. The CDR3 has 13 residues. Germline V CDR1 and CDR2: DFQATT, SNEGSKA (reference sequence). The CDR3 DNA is TGCAGTGCTAGAGACAGGGGGCTACAGCCCCAGCATTTT. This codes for CSARDRGLQPQHF.

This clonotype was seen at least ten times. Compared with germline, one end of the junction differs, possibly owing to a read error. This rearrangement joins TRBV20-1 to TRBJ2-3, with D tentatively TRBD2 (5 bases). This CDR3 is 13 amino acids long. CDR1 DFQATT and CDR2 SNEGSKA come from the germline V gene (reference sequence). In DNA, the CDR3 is TGCAGTGCCAGAGGGATGAAGGGAGATACGCAGTATTTT. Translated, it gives CSARGMKGDTQYF.

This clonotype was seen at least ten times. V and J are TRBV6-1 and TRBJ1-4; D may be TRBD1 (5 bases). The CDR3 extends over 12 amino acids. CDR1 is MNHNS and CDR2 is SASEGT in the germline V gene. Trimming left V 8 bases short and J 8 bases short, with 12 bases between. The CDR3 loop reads CASQGAGEKLFF. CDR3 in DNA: TGTGCCAGCCAAGGGGCAGGGGAAAAACTGTTTTTT.

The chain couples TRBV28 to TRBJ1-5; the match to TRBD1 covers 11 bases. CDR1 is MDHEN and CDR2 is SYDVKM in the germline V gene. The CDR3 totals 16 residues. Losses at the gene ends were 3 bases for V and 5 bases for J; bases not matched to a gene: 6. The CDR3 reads CASSFFGTGGDQPQHF. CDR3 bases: TGTGCCAGCAGTTTTTTCGGGACAGGGGGTGATCAGCCCCAGCATTTT.

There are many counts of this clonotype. The CDR3 sequence is CASSLGQGARTDTQYF. CDR3 DNA: TGTGCCAGCAGCCTAGGACAGGGGGCGCGGACAGATACGCAGTATTTT. V and J are TRBV11-2 and TRBJ2-3; 11 nucleotides agree with TRBD1. J lost 3 bases, V lost 5 bases, and 7 bases had no gene match. CDR3 size: 16 residues. From germline, CDR1 is SGHAT and CDR2 FQNNGV.

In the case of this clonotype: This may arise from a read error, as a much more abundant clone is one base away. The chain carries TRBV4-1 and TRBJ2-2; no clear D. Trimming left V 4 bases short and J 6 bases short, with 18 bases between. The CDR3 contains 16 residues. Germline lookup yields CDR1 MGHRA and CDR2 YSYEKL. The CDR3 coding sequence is TGCGCCAGCAGCCGCTCCGGGCTAGGTTTCGCCGGGGAGCTGTTTTTT. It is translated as CASSRSGLGFAGELFF.

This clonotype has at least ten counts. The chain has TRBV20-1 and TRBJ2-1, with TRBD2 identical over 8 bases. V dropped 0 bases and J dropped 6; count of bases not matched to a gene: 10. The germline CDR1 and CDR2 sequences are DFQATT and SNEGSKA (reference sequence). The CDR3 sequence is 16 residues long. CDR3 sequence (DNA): TGCAGTGCTAGAGATCAATCGGGGGGGATAGTCAATGAGCAGTTCTTC. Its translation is CSARDQSGGIVNEQFF.

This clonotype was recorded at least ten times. CDR3 sequence reads: CASSSRGTGGFYEQYV. For the CDR3, the DNA is TGTGCCAGCAGTTCCCGGGGGACAGGGGGCTTCTACGAGCAGTACGTC. The chain recombines TRBV28 with TRBJ2-7, with 12 bases aligning to TRBD1. Germline-derived CDR1 and CDR2 are MDHEN and SYDVKM. The CDR3 totals 16 residues. V was pared by 4 bases and J by 3 bases, with 7 bases of the junction left unmatched.

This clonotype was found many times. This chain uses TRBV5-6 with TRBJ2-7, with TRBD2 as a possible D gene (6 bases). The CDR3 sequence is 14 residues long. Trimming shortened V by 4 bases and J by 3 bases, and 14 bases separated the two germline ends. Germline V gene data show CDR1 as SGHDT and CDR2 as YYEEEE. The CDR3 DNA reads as TGTGCCAGCAGCCAGGGAGGCGAGGGCTACGAGCAGTACGTC. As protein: CASSQGGEGYEQYV.

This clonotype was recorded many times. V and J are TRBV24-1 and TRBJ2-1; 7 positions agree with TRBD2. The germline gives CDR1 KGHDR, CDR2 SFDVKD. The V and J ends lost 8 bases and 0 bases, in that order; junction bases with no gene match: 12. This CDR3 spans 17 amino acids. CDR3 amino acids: CATMEASGKSSYNEQFF. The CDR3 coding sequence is TGTGCCACCATGGAAGCTAGCGGTAAGAGCTCCTACAATGAGCAGTTCTTC.

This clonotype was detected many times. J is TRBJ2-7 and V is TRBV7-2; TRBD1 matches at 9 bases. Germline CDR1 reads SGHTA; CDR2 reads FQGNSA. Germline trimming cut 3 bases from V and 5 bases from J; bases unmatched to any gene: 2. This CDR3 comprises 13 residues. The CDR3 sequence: CASSLRDRDEQYF. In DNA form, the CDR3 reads TGTGCCAGCAGCTTGAGGGACAGGGACGAGCAGTACTTC.

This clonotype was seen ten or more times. The CDR3 DNA sequence: TGTGCCAGCACCCTCGGAACAGCTCAGCCCCAGCATTTT. Encoded protein: CASTLGTAQPQHF. This chain connects TRBV12-3 or TRBV12-4 to TRBJ1-5; D is undetermined. V was trimmed by 7 bases and J by 6 bases, leaving 13 bases between them. CDR3 length equals 13 residues.

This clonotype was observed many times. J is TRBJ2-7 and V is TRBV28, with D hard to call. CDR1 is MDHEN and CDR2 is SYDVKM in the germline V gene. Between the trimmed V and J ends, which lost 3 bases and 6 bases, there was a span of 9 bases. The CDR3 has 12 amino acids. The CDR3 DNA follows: TGTGCCAGCAGTTTGCAAAAAGTCGAGCAGTACTTC. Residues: CASSLQKVEQYF.